These 2 T cell receptor beta chains were sequenced from one sample in a study of shared clonotypes between healthy human individuals. Some clones are missing from TCRdb's copy, which holds only in-frame ones; the method was immunoSEQ multiplex PCR. The sample yields around 1.9 million clones, around 93% seen once. CD8 cells regarded as naive lacked CD45RO, were positively chosen for CCR7, and omitted terminally differentiated effector memory CD45RA+ cells. Material: naive CD8+ T cells from PBMCs. The receptors here all came from a man between 18 and 29 years old in good health. Some clones in this sample may be carry-over from other donors' samples.

The rearrangement joins TRBV11-2 to TRBJ2-5; 12 positions match TRBD2. J lost 5 bases, V lost 3 bases, and 7 bases had no gene match. Germline V gene sequence: CDR1 SGHAT, CDR2 FQNNGV. This CDR3 region has 16 residues. The CDR3 sequence is CASSLTGLAGGETQYF. Here the CDR3 DNA reads TGTGCCAGCAGCTTGACAGGGCTAGCGGGAGGGGAGACCCAGTACTTC.

The gene calls are TRBV4-1 and TRBJ2-7; a possible D gene is TRBD2 (6 bases). The V end lost 2 bases, the J end lost 0 bases, and 8 bases lay between the germline ends. This CDR3 contains 14 residues. Germline V gene lookup returns CDR1 MGHRA and CDR2 YSYEKL. The CDR3, as DNA: TGCGCCAGCAGCCAATACGGGGGCTCCTACGAGCAGTACTTC. Its protein product is CASSQYGGSYEQYF.